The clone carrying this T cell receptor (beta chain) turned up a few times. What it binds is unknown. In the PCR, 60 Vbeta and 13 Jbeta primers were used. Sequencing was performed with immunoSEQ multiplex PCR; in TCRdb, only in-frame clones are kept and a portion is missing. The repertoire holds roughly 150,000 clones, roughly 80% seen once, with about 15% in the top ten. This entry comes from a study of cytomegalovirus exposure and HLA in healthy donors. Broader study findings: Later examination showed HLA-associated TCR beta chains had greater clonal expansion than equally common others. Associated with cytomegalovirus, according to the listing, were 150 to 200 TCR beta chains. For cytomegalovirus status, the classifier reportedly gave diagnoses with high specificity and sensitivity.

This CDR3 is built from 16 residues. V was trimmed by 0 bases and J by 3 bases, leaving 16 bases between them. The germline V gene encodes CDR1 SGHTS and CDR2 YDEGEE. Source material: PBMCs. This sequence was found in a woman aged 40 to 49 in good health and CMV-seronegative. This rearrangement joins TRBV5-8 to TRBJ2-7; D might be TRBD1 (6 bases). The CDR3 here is CASSLAGWTVGYEQYF. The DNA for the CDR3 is TGTGCCAGCAGCTTGGCCGGATGGACAGTAGGCTACGAGCAGTACTTC.